Presented here are 23 T cell receptor beta chains from one specimen sequenced in a study of identical twins. TCRdb redid the calling of the 5' RACE reads with MiXCR, one entry per CDR3 protein. The table shows 1.5 million to 2 million distinct CDR3 sequences, with around a third occurring only once. The sample consisted of cord blood. The receptor source for this set is a newborn girl in good health.

This clonotype was counted between two and nine times. The chain has TRBV6-5 and TRBJ2-3; D may match TRBD1 or TRBD2 (5 bases each). Germline loops: CDR1 MNHEY, CDR2 SVGAGI. The V and J ends lost 2 bases and 5 bases respectively, with 11 bases between them. CDR3 length equals 14 residues. DNA of the CDR3: TGTGCCAGCAGTTACGATCGGGGCCAAGATACGCAGTATTTT. Its protein product is CASSYDRGQDTQYF.

The gene calls are TRBV30 and TRBJ2-3; 8 nucleotides line up with TRBD2. From germline, CDR1 is GTSNPN and CDR2 SVGIG (reference sequence). The J segment lost 7 bases and the V segment lost 2 bases, leaving 8 bases of the junction unmatched. The CDR3 sequence is 14 residues long. CDR3 sequence reads: CAWSPRGGLHTQYF. The CDR3 nucleotides read TGTGCCTGGAGTCCTCGGGGGGGGCTCCATACGCAGTATTTT.

This clonotype has only a few counts. V is TRBV10-3 and J is TRBJ2-1; D possibly corresponds to TRBD1 (6 bases). The J call may be incorrect, as the DNA end agrees better with TRBJ2-7. Germline loops: CDR1 ENHRY, CDR2 SYGVKD. This CDR3 has 18 residues. This chain's CDR3 is CAISESSRTDLSYNEQYF. Here the CDR3 DNA reads TGTGCCATCAGTGAGTCTTCCAGGACAGACCTCTCCTACAATGAGCAGTACTTC.

The V gene is TRBV14, the J gene TRBJ2-1; D might be TRBD1 (5 bases). V gave up 5 bases and J gave up 7 bases, with 15 bases separating them. This CDR3 is built from 14 residues. Looked up from germline, CDR1 is SGHDN and CDR2 is FVKESK. CDR3 amino acids: CASSALSQGNEQFF. The CDR3 DNA follows: TGTGCCAGCAGCGCCCTCTCGCAGGGAAATGAGCAGTTCTTC.

The chain combines TRBV2 with TRBJ2-7, with D possibly being TRBD2 (6 bases). Germline CDR1 reads SNHLY; CDR2 reads FYNNEI. The CDR3 extends over 13 amino acids. V was pared by 9 bases and J by 7 bases, with 19 bases between. CDR3 DNA sequence: TGTGCCAGAACCTACCGGGGGTACAATGAGCAGTACTTC. It is translated as CARTYRGYNEQYF.

The rearrangement joins TRBV20-1 to TRBJ1-1, with TRBD1 as a possible D gene (5 bases). Trimming took off 5 bases at V and 5 bases at J, with 15 bases between the two ends. CDR3 size: 13 residues. The germline V gene has CDR1 DFQATT and CDR2 SNEGSKA (reference sequence). CDR3 coding DNA: TGCAGTGCTCTTCTCCCAGGGTTGACTGAAGCTTTCTTT. It is translated as CSALLPGLTEAFF.

V is TRBV10-3 and J is TRBJ1-5; no firm D call. CDR1 and CDR2 from the germline V gene are ENHRY and SYGVKD. V lost 2 bases and J 3 bases, leaving 11 bases between the germline ends. The CDR3 is made up of 15 amino acids. In DNA form, the CDR3 reads TGTGCCATCAGTGAGGGCACAGTGTACAATCAGCCCCAGCATTTT. Protein product: CAISEGTVYNQPQHF.

The chain carries TRBV27 and TRBJ1-2; TRBD1 matches 8 bases. The length of the CDR3 is 13 residues. The V and J ends lost 7 bases and 2 bases, in that order; junction bases with no gene match: 3. CDR1 and CDR2 from the germline V gene are MNHEY and SMNVEV (reference sequence). Here the CDR3 reads CASKQGVNYGYTF. The CDR3, as DNA: TGTGCCAGCAAACAGGGGGTAAACTATGGCTACACCTTC.

V is TRBV20-1 and J is TRBJ2-7; TRBD2 aligns across 11 bases. Per germline, CDR1 DFQATT and CDR2 SNEGSKA (reference sequence). The CDR3 length is 16 residues. V lost 1 base to trimming and J lost 3 bases; unmatched junction nucleotides: 8. The CDR3 loop is CSARAHLLAGDYEQYF. The CDR3 DNA follows: TGCAGTGCTAGAGCCCACCTACTAGCGGGAGACTACGAGCAGTACTTC.

The chain has TRBV27 and TRBJ2-5; 7 nucleotides agree with TRBD2. The CDR3 spans 14 residues. Germline values: CDR1 MNHEY, CDR2 SMNVEV (reference sequence). The V and J ends lost 8 bases and 5 bases, in that order; junction bases with no gene match: 11. The CDR3 is CASSLGGEGETQYF. As DNA, the CDR3 is TGTGCCAGCTCCTTGGGAGGGGAGGGGGAGACCCAGTACTTC.

This clonotype was counted a single time. The rearrangement links TRBV7-9 to TRBJ2-4; D may be TRBD1 (6 bases). Germline assignment: CDR1 SEHNR and CDR2 FQNEAQ (reference sequence). Trimming left V 7 bases short and J 13 bases short, with 17 bases between. The CDR3 is made up of 12 amino acids. The CDR3 region has the DNA TGTGCCAGCACCCGAACCACCGGGACACAGTACTTC. Amino acids: CASTRTTGTQYF. Filled out from reference TRBV7-9 and TRBJ2-4, the complete variable domain reads DTGVSQNPRHKITKRGQNVTFRCDPISEHNRLYWYRQTLGQGPEFLTYFQNEAQLEKSRLLSDRFSAERPKGSFSTLEIQRTEQGDSAMYLCASTRTTGTQYFGAGTRLSVL.

This clonotype was detected once. The genes are TRBV7-2 and TRBJ1-1; D remains unclear. The length of the CDR3 is 16 residues. The V and J ends lost 1 base and 1 base respectively, with 13 bases between them. CDR1 is SGHTA, CDR2 FQGNSA, per germline. CDR3 sequence (DNA): TGTGCCAGCAGCTTAGGGTATGACTCATCGAACACTGAAGCTTTCTTT. This encodes CASSLGYDSSNTEAFF. The full variable domain, in which reference TRBV7-2 and TRBJ1-1 provide the parts outside the CDR3, is GAGVSQSPSNKVTEKGKDVELRCDPISGHTALYWYRQSLGQGLEFLIYFQGNSAPDKSGLPSDRFSAERTGGSVSTLTIQRTQQEDSAVYLCASSLGYDSSNTEAFFGQGTRLTVV.

This clonotype was detected a few times. V and J are TRBV2 and TRBJ2-7; 9 bases align to TRBD2. CDR3 length equals 15 residues. J gave up 0 bases and V 8 bases, and 8 bases lay outside the gene matches. Per germline, CDR1 SNHLY and CDR2 FYNNEI. CDR3: CASSTSGGSSYEQYF. The CDR3 region has the DNA TGTGCCAGCTCGACTAGCGGAGGGAGCTCCTACGAGCAGTACTTC.

This clonotype has only a few counts. The chain uses TRBV7-2 and TRBJ2-1; tentatively, D is TRBD2 (6 bases). The V end was cut by 1 base, the J end by 1 base, with 11 bases between. The CDR3 runs 16 residues. Per germline, CDR1 SGHTA and CDR2 FQGNSA. Here the CDR3 reads CASSLVGLASYNEQFF. The CDR3, as DNA: TGTGCCAGCAGCTTAGTTGGGCTAGCGTCCTACAATGAGCAGTTCTTC.

CDR3 in DNA: TGTGCCACCACCTTAGGTTACAATGAGCAGTTCTTC. This sequence encodes CATTLGYNEQFF. The V gene is TRBV7-9, the J gene TRBJ2-1; no firm D call. Trimming took 10 bases from V and 4 from J, leaving 11 bases between them. Germline V gives CDR1 SEHNR, CDR2 FQNEAQ (reference sequence). The CDR3 has 12 amino acids.

The rearrangement joins TRBV20-1 to TRBJ1-6; D ambiguous. The CDR3 is made up of 17 amino acids. The V gene lost 0 bases and the J gene lost 7 bases, with 19 bases spanning the gap. The germline gives CDR1 DFQATT, CDR2 SNEGSKA (reference sequence). The CDR3: CSARDIRVRQDNSPLHF. The CDR3 DNA reads as TGCAGTGCTAGAGATATTCGAGTCAGGCAGGACAATTCACCCCTCCACTTT.

This clonotype was detected a few times. The chain recombines TRBV29-1 with TRBJ2-7, with TRBD2 matching 8 bases. Trimming at V came to 3 bases and at J to 2 bases, leaving 6 bases not matched to a gene. Germline V gives CDR1 SQVTM, CDR2 ANQGSEA. CDR3 size: 14 residues. The CDR3 loop reads CSVDGGGPTYEQYF. The DNA of the CDR3 is TGCAGCGTTGACGGCGGGGGGCCTACCTACGAGCAGTACTTC.

The genes are TRBV5-1 and TRBJ2-1; 8 positions agree with TRBD2. Losses at the gene ends were 7 bases for V and 0 bases for J; bases not matched to a gene: 6. This CDR3 has 15 amino acids. Germline lookup yields CDR1 SGHRS and CDR2 YFSETQ. CDR3 nucleotides: TGCGCCAGCGAAGCGGGGGAGAGCTCCTACAATGAGCAGTTCTTC. Translated: CASEAGESSYNEQFF.

This chain uses TRBV2 with TRBJ2-3; unclear D gene. CDR1 SNHLY and CDR2 FYNNEI come from the germline V gene. The CDR3 has 13 residues. The V end lost 4 bases, the J end lost 5 bases, and 10 bases lay between the germline ends. CDR3 bases: TGTGCCAGCAGTGCATGGGTCCGAGATACGCAGTATTTT. It yields the protein CASSAWVRDTQYF.

In its sample, this clonotype was seen a few times. The chain employs TRBV20-1 and TRBJ2-2; TRBD2 aligns across 8 bases. Germline-derived CDR1 and CDR2 are DFQATT and SNEGSKA (reference sequence). After removal of 6 bases from V and 1 base from J, the junction contained 7 bases not matched to a gene. The CDR3 extends over 15 amino acids. The CDR3: CSARGTSRNTGELFF. In DNA form, the CDR3 reads TGCAGTGCCCGAGGGACTAGTCGGAACACCGGGGAGCTGTTTTTT.

V is TRBV10-3 and J is TRBJ2-2; D remains unclear. Trimming cost V 4 bases and J 7 bases, with 10 bases left between them. CDR1 and CDR2 (germline): ENHRY, SYGVKD. This CDR3 spans 13 amino acids. The CDR3 DNA is TGTGCCATCAGTGGGTATTGGGACGGGGAGCTGTTTTTT. Protein: CAISGYWDGELFF.

The sample holds a few counts of this clonotype. The V and J genes are TRBV5-1 and TRBJ2-3, with D unclear. V gave up 1 base and J gave up 3 bases, with 6 bases separating them. The CDR3 totals 13 residues. CDR1 SGHRS and CDR2 YFSETQ come from the germline V gene. CDR3 in DNA: TGCGCCAGCAGCTTGATGACGACAGATACGCAGTATTTT. Protein product: CASSLMTTDTQYF.

This clonotype has just a few counts. V is TRBV4-2 and J is TRBJ2-3; 9 nucleotides agree with TRBD2. The germline V gene has CDR1 LGHNA and CDR2 YNFKEQ. This CDR3 is 16 amino acids long. V shed 1 base, J shed 3 bases, and the junction held 5 bases outside the gene matches. The DNA for the CDR3 is TGTGCCAGCAGCCAAGCTCAAAGCGGGAGGACAGATACGCAGTATTTT. It specifies CASSQAQSGRTDTQYF.